One T cell receptor (beta chain) is described in this entry. The antigen remains undetermined. Profiled with immunoSEQ multiplex PCR; TCRdb holds only in-frame clones, not every one. The data contain 90,000 to 150,000 clones, 70% to 90% of them singletons. The data derive from a study of T cell responses to AZD1222 COVID-19 vaccine. The CDR3 has 14 amino acids. Deletions cut 7 bases from V and 1 base from J, with 14 bases between. CDR1 is SQVTM, CDR2 ANQGSEA, per germline. General study points: Just 5 or 6 AZD1222 recipients tested seropositive at baseline.

The TCR was taken from an adult in good health. This specimen was peripheral blood, taken on day 0 of AZD1222 vaccination. The V call is TRBV29-1, the J call TRBJ2-1; a weak D match, TRBD1 (6 bases). CDR3 protein: CSGQGRVSYNEQFF. CDR3 nucleotide sequence: TGCAGCGGGCAGGGGCGCGTTTCCTACAATGAGCAGTTCTTC.